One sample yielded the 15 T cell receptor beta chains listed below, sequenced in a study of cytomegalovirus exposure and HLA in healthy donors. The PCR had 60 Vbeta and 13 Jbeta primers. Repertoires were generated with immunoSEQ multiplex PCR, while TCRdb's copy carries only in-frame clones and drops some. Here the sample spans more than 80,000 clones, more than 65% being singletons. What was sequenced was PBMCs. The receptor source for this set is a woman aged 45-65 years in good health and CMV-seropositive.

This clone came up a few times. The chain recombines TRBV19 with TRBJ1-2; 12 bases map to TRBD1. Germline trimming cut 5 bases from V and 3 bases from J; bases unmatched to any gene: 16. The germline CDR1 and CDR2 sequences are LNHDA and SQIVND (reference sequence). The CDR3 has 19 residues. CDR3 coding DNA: TGTGCCAGTAGTCGTACCGGGACAGGGGGCGTAGGAGGTGACTATGGCTACACCTTC. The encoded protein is CASSRTGTGGVGGDYGYTF. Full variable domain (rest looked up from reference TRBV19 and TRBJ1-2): DGGITQSPKYLFRKEGQNVTLSCEQNLNHDAMYWYRQDPGQGLRLIYYSQIVNDFQKGDIAEGYSVSREKKESFPLTVTSAQKNPTAFYLCASSRTGTGGVGGDYGYTFGSGTRLTVV.

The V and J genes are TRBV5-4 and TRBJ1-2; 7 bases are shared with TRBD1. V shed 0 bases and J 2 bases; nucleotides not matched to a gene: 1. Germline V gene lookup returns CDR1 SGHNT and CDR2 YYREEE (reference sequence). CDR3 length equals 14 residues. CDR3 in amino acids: CASSLGQGNYGYTF. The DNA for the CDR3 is TGTGCCAGCAGCTTGGGACAGGGAAACTATGGCTACACCTTC.

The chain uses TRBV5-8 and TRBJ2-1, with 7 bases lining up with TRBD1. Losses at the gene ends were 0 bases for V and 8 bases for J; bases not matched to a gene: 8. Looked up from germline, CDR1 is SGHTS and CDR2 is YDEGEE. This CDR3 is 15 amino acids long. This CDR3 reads CASSLVAGGDDEQFF. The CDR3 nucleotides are TGTGCCAGCAGCTTGGTGGCAGGGGGTGACGATGAGCAGTTCTTC.

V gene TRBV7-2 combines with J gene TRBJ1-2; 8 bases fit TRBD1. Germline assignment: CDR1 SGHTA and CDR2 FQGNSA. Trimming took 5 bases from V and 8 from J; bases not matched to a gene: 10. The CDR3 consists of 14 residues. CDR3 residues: CASSGHQGAAGYTF. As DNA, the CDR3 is TGTGCCAGCAGCGGGCACCAGGGGGCAGCAGGCTACACCTTC. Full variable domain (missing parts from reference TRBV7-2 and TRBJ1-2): GAGVSQSPSNKVTEKGKDVELRCDPISGHTALYWYRQSLGQGLEFLIYFQGNSAPDKSGLPSDRFSAERTGGSVSTLTIQRTQQEDSAVYLCASSGHQGAAGYTFGSGTRLTVV.

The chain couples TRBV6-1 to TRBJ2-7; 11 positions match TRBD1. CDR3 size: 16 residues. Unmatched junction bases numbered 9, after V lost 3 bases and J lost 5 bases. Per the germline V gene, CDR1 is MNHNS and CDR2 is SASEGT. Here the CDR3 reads CASSEQSGTGGHEQYF. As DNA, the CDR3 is TGTGCCAGCAGTGAGCAGAGCGGGACAGGGGGTCACGAGCAGTACTTC.

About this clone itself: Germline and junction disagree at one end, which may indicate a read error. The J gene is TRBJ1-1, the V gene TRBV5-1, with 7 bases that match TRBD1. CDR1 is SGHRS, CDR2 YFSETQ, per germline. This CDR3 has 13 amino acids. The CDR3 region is CASSFGGGTGAFF. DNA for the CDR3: TGCGCCAGCAGCTTCGGAGGGGGCACTGGAGCTTTCTTT.

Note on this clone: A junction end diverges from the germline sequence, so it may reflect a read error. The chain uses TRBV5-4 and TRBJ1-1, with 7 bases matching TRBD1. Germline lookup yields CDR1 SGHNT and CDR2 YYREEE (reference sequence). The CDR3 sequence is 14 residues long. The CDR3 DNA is TGTGCCAGCAGCCCTGGAGGGGGGAAGGGGGCCCAACTTTTT. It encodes CASSPGGGKGAQLF.

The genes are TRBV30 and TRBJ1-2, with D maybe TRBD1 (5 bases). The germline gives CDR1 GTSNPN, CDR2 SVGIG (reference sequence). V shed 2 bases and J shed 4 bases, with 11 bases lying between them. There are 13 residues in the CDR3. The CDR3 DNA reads TGTGCCTGGAGTTCCGGCAGGGTCTATGGCTACACCTTC. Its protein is CAWSSGRVYGYTF.

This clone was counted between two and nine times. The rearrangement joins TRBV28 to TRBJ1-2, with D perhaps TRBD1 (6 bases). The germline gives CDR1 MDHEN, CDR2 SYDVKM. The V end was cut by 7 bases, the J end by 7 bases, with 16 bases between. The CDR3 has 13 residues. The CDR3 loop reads CASTLNRVSGYTF. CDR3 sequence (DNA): TGTGCCAGCACCCTGAACAGGGTCAGTGGCTACACCTTC.

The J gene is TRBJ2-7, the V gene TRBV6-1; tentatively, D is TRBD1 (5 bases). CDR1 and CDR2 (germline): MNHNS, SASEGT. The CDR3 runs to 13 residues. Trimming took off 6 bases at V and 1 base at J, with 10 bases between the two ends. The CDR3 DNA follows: TGTGCCAGCAGACAGGAGTTATCCTACGAGCAGTACTTC. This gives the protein CASRQELSYEQYF.

CDR3 sequence: CASSLVPTSGGEGDTQYF. CDR3 bases: TGCGCCAGCAGCTTGGTCCCCACTAGCGGGGGGGAGGGAGATACGCAGTATTTT. The chain employs TRBV5-1 and TRBJ2-3; 13 positions agree with TRBD2. The CDR3 sequence is 18 residues long. J gave up 5 bases and V 0 bases, and 9 bases lay outside the gene matches. Germline-derived CDR1 and CDR2 are SGHRS and YFSETQ.

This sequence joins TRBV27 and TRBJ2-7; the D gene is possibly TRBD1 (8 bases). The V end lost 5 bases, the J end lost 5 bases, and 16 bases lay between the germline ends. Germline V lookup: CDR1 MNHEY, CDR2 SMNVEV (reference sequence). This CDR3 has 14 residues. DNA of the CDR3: TGTGCCAGCAGTGGGGGGGACAGGAGACACGAGCAGTACTTC. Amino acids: CASSGGDRRHEQYF.

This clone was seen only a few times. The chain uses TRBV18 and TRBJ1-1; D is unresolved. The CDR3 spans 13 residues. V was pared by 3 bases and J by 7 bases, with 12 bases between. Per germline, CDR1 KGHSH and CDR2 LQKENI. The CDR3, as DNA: TGTGCCAGCTCACCTTATCCAGGAAATGAAGCTTTCTTT. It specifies CASSPYPGNEAFF.

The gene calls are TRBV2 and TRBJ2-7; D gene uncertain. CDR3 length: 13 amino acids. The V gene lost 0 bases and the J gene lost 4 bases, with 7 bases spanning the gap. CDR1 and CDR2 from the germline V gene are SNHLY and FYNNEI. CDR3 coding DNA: TGTGCCAGCAGTGAAGCTGCTAGTTACGAGCAGTACTTC. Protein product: CASSEAASYEQYF.

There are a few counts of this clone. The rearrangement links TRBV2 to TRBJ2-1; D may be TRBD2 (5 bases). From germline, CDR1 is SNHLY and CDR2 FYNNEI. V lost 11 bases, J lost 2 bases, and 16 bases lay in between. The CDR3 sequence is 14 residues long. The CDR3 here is CASAREPTYNEQFF. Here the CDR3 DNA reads TGTGCCTCAGCAAGGGAGCCGACCTACAATGAGCAGTTCTTC.